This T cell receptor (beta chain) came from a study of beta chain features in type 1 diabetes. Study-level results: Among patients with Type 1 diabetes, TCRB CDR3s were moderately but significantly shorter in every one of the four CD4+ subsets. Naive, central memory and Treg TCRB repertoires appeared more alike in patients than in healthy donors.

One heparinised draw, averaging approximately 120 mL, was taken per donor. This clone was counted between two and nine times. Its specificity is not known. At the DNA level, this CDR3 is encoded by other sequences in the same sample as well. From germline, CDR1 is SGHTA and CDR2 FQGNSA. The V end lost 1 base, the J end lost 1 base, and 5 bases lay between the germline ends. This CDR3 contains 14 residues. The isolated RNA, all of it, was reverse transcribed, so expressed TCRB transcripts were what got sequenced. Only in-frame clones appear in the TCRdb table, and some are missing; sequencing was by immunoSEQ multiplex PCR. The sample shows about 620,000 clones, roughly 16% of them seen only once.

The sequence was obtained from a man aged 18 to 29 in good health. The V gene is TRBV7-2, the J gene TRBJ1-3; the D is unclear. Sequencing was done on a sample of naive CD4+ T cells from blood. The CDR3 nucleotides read TGTGCCAGCAGCTTAGGTCTATCTGGAAACACCATATATTTT. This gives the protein CASSLGLSGNTIYF.